This TCR beta chain was identified during a study of shared clonotypes between healthy human individuals. Study at large: Plates per donor: three CD4 naive, three CD4 memory, two CD8 naive, one CD8 memory. Broader study findings: Generation probabilities of non-shared clonotypes were lower (relative to those shared by all four donors).

Only in-frame clones appear in the TCRdb table, and some are missing; sequencing was by immunoSEQ multiplex PCR. The sample has more than 2 million clones; around 95% are singletons. This clone has only one observation. As yet, its antigen is unknown. CDR3 size: 14 residues. Per germline, CDR1 GTSNPN and CDR2 SVGIG (reference sequence). The trim removed 2 bases at V and 4 bases at J, leaving 5 bases unmatched. The sequence came from a man in his late teens or twenties in good health. J is TRBJ2-1 and V is TRBV30, with TRBD1 matching over 7 bases. The sequencing sample was made of naive CD4+ T cells sorted from blood. The subset here: CD45RA+ positively selected. The CDR3 is CAWSPRDRYNEQFF. CDR3 nucleotide sequence: TGTGCCTGGAGTCCCCGGGACAGATACAATGAGCAGTTCTTC.